This T cell receptor beta chain was recorded in a study of CD8+ T cells in alopecia areata. Study-wide background: Tofacitinib continued for 6 to 18 months and was then withheld for 6 months.

Separation by sorting yielded CD4+ and CD8+ T cells from PBMCs. Study observations and caveats: Sequenced scalp T cells also include alphabeta T cells resident in normal skin. Affected scalp, especially in alopecia totalis/universalis, had a higher clonality than normal scalp did.

Investigators isolated RNA and reverse transcribed it into cDNA to act as the sequencing template. The data were produced by immunoSEQ multiplex PCR, yet TCRdb's version contains in-frame clones alone and is incomplete. The data hold about 160,000 clones, with over 70% observed a single time. The V gene's germline CDR1 is SQVTM and CDR2 ANQGSEA. This CDR3 has 19 amino acids. V shed 6 bases and J 3 bases; nucleotides not matched to a gene: 23. With respect to this clone: Antigen: not known.

The sample here was CD8+ T cells sorted from blood, taken at week 0. The chain has TRBV29-1 and TRBJ2-7, with 10 bases lining up with TRBD2. The receptor was isolated from a human donor with alopecia areata. The CDR3 bases are TGCAGCGTCGAACTCGACCTTGCTAGCGGGAGATACGGGAGCTACGAGCAGTACTTC. Its translation is CSVELDLASGRYGSYEQYF.